Listed below are T cell receptor beta chains from one sample, sequenced in a study of blood T cells in healthy people across ages. TCRdb called the 5' RACE reads again in MiXCR, with one record for every CDR3 protein. There are hundreds of thousands of distinct CDR3 sequences in the sample; 58% occur only once, and about 20% lies in the top ten. Sequencing input: blood. These receptors came from a man in his thirties or forties in good health. CDR3s include the opening cysteine and the closing phenylalanine or tryptophan. D genes are given only for firm matches. The size of a clone is reported for some rows only, either as once, few or many, or as a class for expanded clones.

clone_size,j_call,v_call,d_call,cdr3_aa,cdr3_nt
NA,TRBJ2-3,TRBV5-1,TRBD2,CASSLAGNSGRAADTQYF,TGCGCCAGCAGCTTGGCCGGTAATAGCGGGAGGGCCGCAGATACGCAGTATTTT
NA,TRBJ1-4,TRBV18,NA,CASSPTPIPTNEKLFF,TGTGCCAGCTCACCCACTCCGATACCAACTAATGAAAAACTGTTTTTT
NA,TRBJ2-1,TRBV2,TRBD2,CASSGWTSGGAGSYNEQFF,TGTGCCAGCAGTGGTTGGACTAGCGGGGGGGCCGGGTCCTACAATGAGCAGTTCTTC
NA,TRBJ1-5,TRBV6-2/TRBV6-3,NA,CASSFPADRNQPQHF,TGTGCCAGCAGTTTCCCCGCGGACAGAAATCAGCCCCAGCATTTT
NA,TRBJ2-1,TRBV7-3,NA,CASSLRGDDLGNEQFF,TGTGCCAGCAGCTTAAGGGGGGACGATTTGGGCAATGAGCAGTTCTTC
NA,TRBJ2-5,TRBV4-3,NA,CASSQEAVGTQYF,TGCGCCAGCAGCCAAGAAGCCGTGGGGACCCAGTACTTC
NA,TRBJ1-2,TRBV29-1,NA,CSVGSWPGYTF,TGCAGCGTTGGATCCTGGCCTGGCTACACCTTC
NA,TRBJ2-5,TRBV7-2,TRBD1,CASSQRQGRKETQYF,TGTGCCAGCAGCCAGAGACAGGGCAGGAAAGAGACCCAGTACTTC
few,TRBJ2-6,TRBV25-1,NA,CASSDPGSPLSGANVLTF,TGTGCCAGCAGTGACCCCGGATCCCCCCTCTCTGGGGCCAACGTCCTGACTTTC
NA,TRBJ1-2,TRBV29-1,NA,CSVEAEVPYYGYTF,TGCAGCGTTGAAGCGGAGGTACCGTACTATGGCTACACCTTC
NA,TRBJ2-4,TRBV9,NA,CASSVDLGGSRSNIQYF,TGTGCCAGCAGCGTAGACCTAGGGGGTAGCCGGAGTAACATTCAGTACTTC
NA,TRBJ2-1,TRBV5-1,TRBD2,CASRTTGTSGRGEQFF,TGCGCCAGCAGGACAACCGGGACTAGCGGGAGGGGTGAGCAGTTCTTC
NA,TRBJ1-5,TRBV28,NA,CASAGAGTDQPQHF,TGTGCCAGCGCTGGAGCTGGAACGGATCAGCCCCAGCATTTT
few,TRBJ2-3,TRBV29-1,NA,CSVEQGGADTQYF,TGCAGCGTCGAACAGGGCGGCGCAGATACGCAGTATTTT
NA,TRBJ2-3,TRBV29-1,TRBD2,CSVVAGATQYF,TGCAGCGTCGTAGCGGGAGCTACGCAGTATTTT
NA,TRBJ1-5,TRBV18,NA,CASSPGARSNQPQHF,TGTGCCAGCTCACCCGGGGCCCGTAGCAATCAGCCCCAGCATTTT
NA,TRBJ1-1,TRBV5-1,NA,CASSLALTGWDTEAFF,TGCGCCAGCAGCTTGGCTCTAACAGGGTGGGACACTGAAGCTTTCTTT
NA,TRBJ1-1,TRBV29-1,NA,CSVGWAFF,TGCAGCGTTGGGTGGGCTTTCTTT
NA,TRBJ1-2,TRBV15,TRBD1,CATSTRTGRSGYTF,TGTGCCACCAGCACGCGGACAGGGCGTAGTGGCTACACCTTC
NA,TRBJ2-3,TRBV28,NA,CASSDPPGTDTQYF,TGTGCCAGCAGCGACCCCCCAGGTACAGATACGCAGTATTTT
NA,TRBJ2-7,TRBV10-3,NA,CAIKAPSDSYEQYF,TGTGCCATCAAGGCTCCTAGCGACTCCTACGAGCAGTACTTC
NA,TRBJ2-5,TRBV3-1,NA,CASSSGQSAFEQYF,TGTGCCAGCAGCTCCGGGCAGAGTGCTTTTGAGCAGTACTTC
NA,TRBJ2-3,TRBV6-6,TRBD2,CATTAGTSGLSTQYF,TGTGCCACGACCGCCGGGACTAGCGGCTTGAGTACGCAGTATTTT
few,TRBJ2-1,TRBV14,TRBD1,CASSQTGDGASNVYNEQFF,TGTGCCAGCAGCCAAACAGGGGACGGGGCTAGTAACGTCTACAATGAGCAGTTCTTC
NA,TRBJ2-2,TRBV11-3,TRBD1,CASSSYPGTESTGELFF,TGTGCCAGCAGCTCTTATCCCGGGACAGAAAGCACCGGGGAGCTGTTTTTT
NA,TRBJ1-1,TRBV6-2/TRBV6-3,NA,CASRIPPNTEAFF,TGTGCCAGCAGAATCCCACCGAACACTGAAGCTTTCTTT
few,TRBJ2-5,TRBV4-2,TRBD1,CASSQPQGAEEQYF,TGTGCCAGCAGCCAGCCCCAGGGGGCGGAAGAGCAGTACTTC
NA,TRBJ2-7,TRBV13,TRBD1,CASSLEGQRKQYF,TGTGCCAGCAGCTTAGAGGGACAGAGAAAGCAGTACTTC